The rows below give T cell receptor beta chains drawn from one sample of a study of vaccination effects on CD4 cells after COVID-19. For these TCRs, the target antigens are not known. Sequencing used immunoSEQ multiplex PCR; TCRdb keeps in-frame clones, though not all of them. This table has about 34,000 clones, roughly 72% appearing once. The sequences come from CD4+ T cells from PBMCs cultured with HCoV-OC43 spike peptides, collected before COVID-19 vaccination. These receptors were obtained from a human donor who received a COVID-19 vaccine. The conserved cysteine and the conserved F or W are not part of the CDR3 here. Size tells how often a clone was seen (once, few, many) or the class of an expanded clone, and some rows leave it out.

j_gene: TRBJ1-2; v_gene: TRBV6-2/TRBV6-3; abundance: NA; CDR3aa: ASSPQGLGYT
j_gene: TRBJ2-1; v_gene: TRBV10-3; abundance: NA; CDR3aa: AIMAMGGGRSSYNEQF
j_gene: TRBJ2-1; v_gene: TRBV6-5; abundance: NA; CDR3aa: ASSYSPAIYNEQF
j_gene: TRBJ2-3; v_gene: TRBV18; abundance: NA; CDR3aa: ASSPSGGGTDTQY
j_gene: TRBJ2-1; v_gene: TRBV7-6; abundance: NA; CDR3aa: ASSSFGGAVNEQF
j_gene: TRBJ2-7; v_gene: TRBV6-6; abundance: once; CDR3aa: ASSLHPRGGQGAGEQY
j_gene: TRBJ1-1; v_gene: TRBV21-1; abundance: NA; CDR3aa: ASSPGSTEAF
j_gene: TRBJ2-5; v_gene: TRBV6-5; abundance: NA; CDR3aa: ASSIQGLQETQY
j_gene: TRBJ1-2; v_gene: TRBV19; abundance: NA; CDR3aa: ATSGTPLFYGYT
j_gene: TRBJ1-5; v_gene: TRBV28; abundance: NA; CDR3aa: ASSSPQRGAGQPQH
j_gene: TRBJ1-2; v_gene: TRBV4-2; abundance: NA; CDR3aa: ASSPYRGSNYGYT
j_gene: TRBJ1-2; v_gene: TRBV5-6; abundance: NA; CDR3aa: ASSPTGKEAYGYT
j_gene: TRBJ2-6; v_gene: TRBV5-1; abundance: NA; CDR3aa: ASSAGGVTSKVSGANVLT
j_gene: TRBJ2-7; v_gene: TRBV7-9; abundance: NA; CDR3aa: ASSPSPGLAGGLPYEQY
j_gene: TRBJ2-7; v_gene: TRBV11-2; abundance: NA; CDR3aa: ASSSKLASYYEQY
j_gene: TRBJ1-2; v_gene: TRBV6-5; abundance: NA; CDR3aa: ASSYSPGGANYGYT
j_gene: TRBJ1-2; v_gene: TRBV3-1/TRBV3-2; abundance: NA; CDR3aa: ASSLQGAMNGYT
j_gene: TRBJ1-2; v_gene: TRBV28; abundance: once; CDR3aa: ASSFSGSINYGYT
j_gene: TRBJ2-5; v_gene: TRBV19; abundance: NA; CDR3aa: ASSADRVQETQY
j_gene: TRBJ1-2; v_gene: TRBV12-3/TRBV12-4; abundance: NA; CDR3aa: ASSLSNYGYT
j_gene: TRBJ2-4; v_gene: TRBV28; abundance: NA; CDR3aa: ASMDPRLGAKNIQY
j_gene: TRBJ1-4; v_gene: TRBV27; abundance: few; CDR3aa: ASSAYRASEKLF
j_gene: TRBJ1-1; v_gene: TRBV5-6; abundance: NA; CDR3aa: ASSLVSGSEAF
j_gene: TRBJ2-2; v_gene: TRBV7-2; abundance: once; CDR3aa: ASSFGEGSGELF
j_gene: TRBJ2-3; v_gene: TRBV5-6; abundance: NA; CDR3aa: ASSYRTGKFTDTQY
j_gene: TRBJ2-1; v_gene: TRBV11-3; abundance: NA; CDR3aa: ASSLDPGGRNEQF
j_gene: TRBJ2-6; v_gene: TRBV5-1; abundance: NA; CDR3aa: ASSLEGRSGANVLT
j_gene: TRBJ2-1; v_gene: TRBV3-1/TRBV3-2; abundance: few; CDR3aa: ASSQLVGLADSYNEQF
j_gene: TRBJ1-1; v_gene: TRBV29-1; abundance: few; CDR3aa: SVSGAAREAF
j_gene: TRBJ2-1; v_gene: TRBV19; abundance: NA; CDR3aa: ASSPQVLHSYNEQF
j_gene: TRBJ2-3; v_gene: TRBV5-1; abundance: NA; CDR3aa: ASSIPSTDTQY
j_gene: TRBJ2-7; v_gene: TRBV24-1; abundance: NA; CDR3aa: ATSEQTPGTVTLEQY
j_gene: TRBJ1-3; v_gene: TRBV3-1/TRBV3-2; abundance: once; CDR3aa: ASSQKGFDTIY
j_gene: TRBJ1-1; v_gene: TRBV7-2; abundance: NA; CDR3aa: ASSLEWGRSTEAF
j_gene: TRBJ1-2; v_gene: TRBV18; abundance: NA; CDR3aa: ASSPSRVGMRSNYGYT